This TCR beta chain comes out of a study of control samples from healthy donors and cancer patients. The germline CDR1 and CDR2 sequences are SGHRS and YFSETQ. V lost 1 base and J lost 4, with 9 bases in between. The CDR3 runs to 13 residues. Profiled with immunoSEQ multiplex PCR; TCRdb holds only in-frame clones, not every one. This table holds around 200,000 clones, 85% to 95% found once. This clone was seen more than once but under ten times. The sample taken for sequencing was blood. This chain joins TRBV5-1 and TRBJ2-7; no reliable D call. The TCR was taken from a man aged 18 to 30 in good health. CDR3 bases: TGCGCCAGCAGCTTGTATCCGGATTACGAGCAGTACTTC. Protein product: CASSLYPDYEQYF.